Following are 11 T cell receptor beta chains from one sample sequenced in a study of cytomegalovirus exposure and HLA in healthy donors. This PCR relied on a set of 60 Vbeta primers and 13 Jbeta primers. Sequencing was performed with immunoSEQ multiplex PCR; in TCRdb, only in-frame clones are kept and a portion is missing. The data hold roughly 160,000 clones, with about four fifths observed a single time. Sequenced sample: PBMCs. Receptors were obtained from a man aged 50 or older in good health and CMV-seropositive.

V and J are TRBV4-1 and TRBJ2-5; D is uncertain. Between the trimmed V and J ends, which lost 1 base and 5 bases, there was a span of 14 bases. The CDR3 length is 15 residues. From germline, CDR1 is MGHRA and CDR2 YSYEKL. The CDR3: CASSQGLGLRETQYF. CDR3 DNA: TGCGCCAGCAGCCAAGGTCTCGGGTTGAGGGAGACCCAGTACTTC.

V and J are TRBV4-3 and TRBJ1-2; D gene uncertain. The V and J ends lost 0 bases and 6 bases respectively, with 8 bases between them. CDR3 size: 13 residues. Germline-derived CDR1 and CDR2 are LGHNA and YSLEER. CDR3 in amino acids: CASSQDFGNGYTF. CDR3 in DNA: TGCGCCAGCAGCCAAGATTTCGGGAATGGCTACACCTTC.

This clone was observed a handful of times. The rearrangement joins TRBV5-4 to TRBJ1-1, with 7 bases lining up with TRBD1. Trimming took 4 bases from V and 0 from J; bases not matched to a gene: 6. The length of the CDR3 is 15 residues. Germline loops: CDR1 SGHNT, CDR2 YYREEE (reference sequence). The CDR3: CASSETGTMNTEAFF. The CDR3 DNA reads TGTGCCAGCAGCGAGACAGGGACCATGAACACTGAAGCTTTCTTT.

This sequence joins TRBV27 and TRBJ2-1, with 9 bases lining up with TRBD2. The junction had 0 bases not matched to a gene; V was cut back by 2 bases and J by 4 bases. Germline CDR1 and CDR2: MNHEY and SMNVEV (reference sequence). The CDR3 consists of 14 residues. CDR3 amino acids: CASSLGLAYNEQFF. The CDR3 DNA is TGTGCCAGCAGTTTAGGACTAGCGTACAATGAGCAGTTCTTC.

V gene TRBV18 combines with J gene TRBJ2-1; tentatively, D is TRBD2 (7 bases). Germline V gives CDR1 KGHSH, CDR2 LQKENI. CDR3 size: 15 residues. Deletions cut 5 bases from V and 15 bases from J, with 26 bases between. CDR3 nucleotide sequence: TGTGCCAGCTCATCCGATGTACCGGGGGGCCCCTCGAGGTTCTTC. It codes for CASSSDVPGGPSRFF.

The chain recombines TRBV6-1 with TRBJ1-2, with D unclear. Trimming removed 1 base from V and 2 bases from J, with 5 bases in between. Germline V CDR1 and CDR2: MNHNS, SASEGT. The length of the CDR3 is 13 residues. CDR3 sequence reads: CASSEGANYGYTF. CDR3 coding DNA: TGTGCCAGCAGTGAAGGCGCCAACTATGGCTACACCTTC.

The chain recombines TRBV6-4 with TRBJ2-2; a possible D gene is TRBD1 (5 bases). The germline gives CDR1 MRHNA, CDR2 SNTAGT. Trimming took 0 bases from V and 7 from J, leaving 12 bases between them. The CDR3 sequence is 15 residues long. CDR3 residues: CASSDSGWGNGELFF. The CDR3 region has the DNA TGTGCCAGCAGTGACTCGGGCTGGGGCAACGGGGAGCTGTTTTTT.

This rearrangement joins TRBV4-1 to TRBJ2-3; 9 bases are a match to TRBD2. With 5 bases clipped from V and 1 base from J, the junction kept 4 bases outside the gene matches. The germline gives CDR1 MGHRA, CDR2 YSYEKL. CDR3 length equals 15 residues. The CDR3, as DNA: TGCGCCAGCAGCGCCCGGACTAGCGGCACAGATACGCAGTATTTT. It specifies CASSARTSGTDTQYF.

The rearrangement links TRBV5-4 to TRBJ1-4; 9 nucleotides align to TRBD1. Per germline, CDR1 SGHNT and CDR2 YYREEE (reference sequence). The CDR3 contains 16 residues. The J segment lost 3 bases and the V segment lost 5 bases, leaving 8 bases of the junction unmatched. The CDR3 nucleotides are TGTGCCAGCAGGGAGGGACAGGGTCCATCTAATGAAAAACTGTTTTTT. It translates to CASREGQGPSNEKLFF.

V usage is TRBV6-1 and J usage is TRBJ1-5; D not resolved. The CDR3 loop spans 14 amino acids. Germline values: CDR1 MNHNS, CDR2 SASEGT. Trimming removed 7 bases from V and 1 base from J, with 11 bases in between. Written as DNA, the CDR3 is TGTGCCAGCACCCAACAGCGGAGCAATCAGCCCCAGCATTTT. This encodes CASTQQRSNQPQHF.

The gene calls are TRBV18 and TRBJ2-7, with 13 positions matching TRBD2. Germline V lookup: CDR1 KGHSH, CDR2 LQKENI. CDR3 length equals 15 residues. With V trimmed by 2 bases and J by 3 bases, 1 base remained unmatched. The CDR3 protein is CASSPGLAGVYEQYF. The CDR3 DNA is TGTGCCAGCTCACCAGGACTAGCGGGAGTCTACGAGCAGTACTTC.